This TCR beta chain originates from a study of CD8 T cells in Susac syndrome. Random hexamers primed reverse transcription of roughly 0.45 to 1 ug RNA. TCRdb processed the immunoSEQ multiplex PCR reads anew with MiXCR; each CDR3 protein has one entry. The sample holds approximately 200,000 distinct CDR3 sequences, around 96% seen once. Germline assignment: CDR1 SQVTM and CDR2 ANQGSEA. This CDR3 region has 15 residues. V dropped 4 bases and J dropped 0 bases, with 14 bases sitting between them. Sequenced input: CD4+ T cells from PBMCs. The chain combines TRBV29-1 with TRBJ2-3; D possibly corresponds to TRBD2 (5 bases). This TCR was recovered from a human donor with multiple sclerosis. CDR3 amino acids: CSVGPVASSTDTQYF. The CDR3 DNA is TGCAGCGTTGGGCCGGTAGCGTCTAGCACAGATACGCAGTATTTT.